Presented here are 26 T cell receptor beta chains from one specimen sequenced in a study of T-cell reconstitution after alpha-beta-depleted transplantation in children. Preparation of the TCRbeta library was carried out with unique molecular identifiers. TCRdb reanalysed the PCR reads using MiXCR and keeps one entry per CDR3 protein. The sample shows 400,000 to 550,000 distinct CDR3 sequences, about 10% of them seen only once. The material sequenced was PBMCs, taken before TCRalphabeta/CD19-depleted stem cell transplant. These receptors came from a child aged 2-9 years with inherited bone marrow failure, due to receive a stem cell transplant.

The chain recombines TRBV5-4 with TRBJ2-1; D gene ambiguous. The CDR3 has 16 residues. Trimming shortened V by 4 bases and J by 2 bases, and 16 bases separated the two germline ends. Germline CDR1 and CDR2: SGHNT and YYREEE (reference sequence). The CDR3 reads CASSPVRRQTYNEQFF. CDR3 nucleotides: TGTGCCAGCAGCCCCGTGCGGCGCCAGACCTACAATGAGCAGTTCTTC.

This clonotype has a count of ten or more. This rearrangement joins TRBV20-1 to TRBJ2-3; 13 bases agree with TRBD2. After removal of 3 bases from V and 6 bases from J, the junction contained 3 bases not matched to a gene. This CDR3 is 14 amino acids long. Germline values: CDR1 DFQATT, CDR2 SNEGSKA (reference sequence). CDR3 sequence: CSASGTSGTDTQYF. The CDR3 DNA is TGCAGTGCTAGCGGGACTAGCGGGACCGATACGCAGTATTTT.

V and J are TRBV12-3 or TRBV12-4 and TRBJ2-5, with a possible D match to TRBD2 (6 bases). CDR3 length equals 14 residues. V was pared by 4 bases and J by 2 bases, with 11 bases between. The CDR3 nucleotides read TGTGCCAGCAGTTGGGACTCCCTACAAGAGACCCAGTACTTC. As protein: CASSWDSLQETQYF.

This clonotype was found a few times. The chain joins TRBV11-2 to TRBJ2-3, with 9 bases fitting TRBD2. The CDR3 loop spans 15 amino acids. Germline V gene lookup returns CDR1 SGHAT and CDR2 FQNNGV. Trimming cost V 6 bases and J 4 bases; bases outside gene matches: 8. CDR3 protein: CASSRRGLAADTQYF. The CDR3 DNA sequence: TGTGCCAGCAGTCGGCGGGGACTAGCAGCAGATACGCAGTATTTT.

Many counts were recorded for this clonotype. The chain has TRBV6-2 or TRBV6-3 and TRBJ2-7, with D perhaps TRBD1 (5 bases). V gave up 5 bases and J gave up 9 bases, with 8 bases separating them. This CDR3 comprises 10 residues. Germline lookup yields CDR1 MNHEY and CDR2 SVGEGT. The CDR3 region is CASSQGVQYF. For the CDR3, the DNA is TGTGCCAGCAGTCAAGGGGTGCAGTACTTC.

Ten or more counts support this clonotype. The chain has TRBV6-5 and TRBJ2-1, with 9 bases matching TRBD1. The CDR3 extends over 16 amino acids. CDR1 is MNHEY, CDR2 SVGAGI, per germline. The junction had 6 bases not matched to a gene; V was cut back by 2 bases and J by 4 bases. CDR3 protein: CASSYVQGASYNEQFF. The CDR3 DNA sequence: TGTGCCAGCAGTTACGTACAGGGGGCCTCGTACAATGAGCAGTTCTTC.

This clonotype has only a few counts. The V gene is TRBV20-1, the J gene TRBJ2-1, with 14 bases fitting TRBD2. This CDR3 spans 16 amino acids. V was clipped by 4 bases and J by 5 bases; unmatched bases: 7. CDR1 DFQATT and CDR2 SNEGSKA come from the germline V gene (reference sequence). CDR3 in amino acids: CSANPGTSGSHNEQFF. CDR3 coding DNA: TGCAGTGCTAACCCGGGGACTAGCGGGAGCCACAATGAGCAGTTCTTC.

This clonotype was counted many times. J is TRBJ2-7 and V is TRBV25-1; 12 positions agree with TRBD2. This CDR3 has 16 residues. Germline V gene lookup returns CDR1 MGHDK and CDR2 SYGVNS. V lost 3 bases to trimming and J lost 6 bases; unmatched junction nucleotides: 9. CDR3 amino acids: CASSDPRLAGVSEQYF. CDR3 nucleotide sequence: TGTGCCAGCAGTGATCCCCGACTAGCGGGAGTGTCCGAGCAGTACTTC.

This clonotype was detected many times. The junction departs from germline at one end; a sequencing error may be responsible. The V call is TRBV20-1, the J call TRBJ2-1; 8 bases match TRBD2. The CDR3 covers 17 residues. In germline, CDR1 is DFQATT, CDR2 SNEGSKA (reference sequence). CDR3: CSARELGRARSYNEQFF. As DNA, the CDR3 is TGCAGTGCAAGAGAACTCGGGAGGGCACGCTCCTACAATGAGCAGTTCTTC.

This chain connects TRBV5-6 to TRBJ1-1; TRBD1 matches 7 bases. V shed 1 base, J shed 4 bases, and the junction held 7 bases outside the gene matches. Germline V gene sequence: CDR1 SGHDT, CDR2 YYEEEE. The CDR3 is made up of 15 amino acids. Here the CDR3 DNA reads TGTGCCAGCAGCTTGACTAACAGGGGAAGCACTGAAGCTTTCTTT. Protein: CASSLTNRGSTEAFF.

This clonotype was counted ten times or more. The CDR3 DNA reads TGCGCCAGCGCCCTAGCGGATAGGCCAGATACGCAGTATTTT. Residues: CASALADRPDTQYF. The chain recombines TRBV5-1 with TRBJ2-3; 7 bases match TRBD2. The CDR3 is 14 residues long. After removal of 7 bases from V and 4 bases from J, the junction contained 9 bases not matched to a gene. Germline lookup yields CDR1 SGHRS and CDR2 YFSETQ.

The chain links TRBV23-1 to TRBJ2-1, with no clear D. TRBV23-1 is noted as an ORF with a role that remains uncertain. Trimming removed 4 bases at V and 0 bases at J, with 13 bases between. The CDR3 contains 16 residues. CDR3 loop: CASSLIEPSSYNEQFF. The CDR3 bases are TGCGCCAGCAGTCTTATAGAGCCGAGCTCCTACAATGAGCAGTTCTTC.

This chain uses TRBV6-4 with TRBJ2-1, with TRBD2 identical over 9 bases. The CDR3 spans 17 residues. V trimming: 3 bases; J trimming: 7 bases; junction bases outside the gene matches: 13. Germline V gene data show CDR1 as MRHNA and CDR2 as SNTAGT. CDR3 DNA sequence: TGTGCCAGCAGTGAGTCGGTAGCGGGAGTATTGAAGAATGAGCAGTTCTTC. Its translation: CASSESVAGVLKNEQFF.

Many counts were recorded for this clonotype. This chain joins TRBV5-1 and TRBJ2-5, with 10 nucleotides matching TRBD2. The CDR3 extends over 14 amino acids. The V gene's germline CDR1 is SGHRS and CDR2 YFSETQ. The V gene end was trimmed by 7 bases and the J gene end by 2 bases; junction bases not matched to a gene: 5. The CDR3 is CASGETSGQETQYF. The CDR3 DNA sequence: TGCGCCAGCGGAGAGACTAGCGGGCAAGAGACCCAGTACTTC.

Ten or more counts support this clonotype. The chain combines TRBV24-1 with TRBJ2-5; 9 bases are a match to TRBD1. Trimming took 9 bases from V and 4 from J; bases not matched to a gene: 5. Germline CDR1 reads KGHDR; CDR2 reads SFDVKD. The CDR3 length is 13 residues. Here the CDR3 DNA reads TGTGCCACCCAAAGACAGGGGGTAGAGACCCAGTACTTC. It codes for CATQRQGVETQYF.

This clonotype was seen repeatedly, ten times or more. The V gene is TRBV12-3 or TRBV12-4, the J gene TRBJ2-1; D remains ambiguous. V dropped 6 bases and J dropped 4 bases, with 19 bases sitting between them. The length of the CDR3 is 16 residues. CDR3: CASSLYTNDIYNEQFF. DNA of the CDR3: TGTGCCAGCAGCTTATATACCAACGACATATACAATGAGCAGTTCTTC.

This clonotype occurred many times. CDR3 loop: CASSRDSLNTEAFF. The CDR3 DNA is TGTGCCAGCAGCCGGGACTCCCTGAACACTGAAGCTTTCTTT. V and J are TRBV4-2 and TRBJ1-1, with D perhaps TRBD1 (5 bases). CDR1 LGHNA and CDR2 YNFKEQ come from the germline V gene. The CDR3 totals 14 residues. Deletions cut 4 bases from V and 0 bases from J, with 9 bases between.

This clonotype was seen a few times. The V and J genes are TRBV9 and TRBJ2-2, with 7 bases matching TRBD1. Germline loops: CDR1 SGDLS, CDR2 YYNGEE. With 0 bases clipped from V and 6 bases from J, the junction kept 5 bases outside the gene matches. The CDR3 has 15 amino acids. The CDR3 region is CASSVVGGVSGELFF. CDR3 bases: TGTGCCAGCAGCGTAGTAGGGGGCGTATCCGGGGAGCTGTTTTTT. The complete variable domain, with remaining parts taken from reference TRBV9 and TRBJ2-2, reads DSGVTQTPKHLITATGQRVTLRCSPRSGDLSVYWYQQSLDQGLQFLIQYYNGEERAKGNILERFSAQQFPDLHSELNLSSLELGDSALYFCASSVVGGVSGELFFGEGSRLTVL.

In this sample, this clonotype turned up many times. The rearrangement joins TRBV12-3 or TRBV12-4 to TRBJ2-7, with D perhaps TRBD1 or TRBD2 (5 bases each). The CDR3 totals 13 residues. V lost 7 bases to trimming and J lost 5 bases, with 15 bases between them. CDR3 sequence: CASNTLRGHEQYF. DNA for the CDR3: TGTGCCAGCAATACCCTCCGGGGACACGAGCAGTACTTC.

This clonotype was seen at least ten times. The CDR3 sequence is CASSLVWGRTEAFF. The CDR3 DNA sequence: TGCGCCAGCAGCTTGGTGTGGGGGCGCACTGAAGCTTTCTTT. This chain uses TRBV5-1 with TRBJ1-1; a weak D match, TRBD1 (6 bases). Germline V gene sequence: CDR1 SGHRS, CDR2 YFSETQ. V lost 0 bases, J lost 4 bases, and 10 bases lay in between. The length of the CDR3 is 14 residues.

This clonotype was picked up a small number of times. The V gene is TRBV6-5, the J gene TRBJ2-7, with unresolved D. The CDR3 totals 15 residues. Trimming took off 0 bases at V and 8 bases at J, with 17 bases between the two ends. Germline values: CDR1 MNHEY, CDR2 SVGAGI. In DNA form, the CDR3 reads TGTGCCAGCAGTTACTCGATAGGAGTTCGGCTGCAGCAGTACTTC. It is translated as CASSYSIGVRLQQYF.

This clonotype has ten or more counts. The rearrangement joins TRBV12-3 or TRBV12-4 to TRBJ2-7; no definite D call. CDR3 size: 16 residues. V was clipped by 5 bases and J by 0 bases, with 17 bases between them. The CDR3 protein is CASSDRSRVVSYEQYF. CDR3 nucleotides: TGTGCCAGCAGTGACCGCTCTAGGGTAGTCTCCTACGAGCAGTACTTC.

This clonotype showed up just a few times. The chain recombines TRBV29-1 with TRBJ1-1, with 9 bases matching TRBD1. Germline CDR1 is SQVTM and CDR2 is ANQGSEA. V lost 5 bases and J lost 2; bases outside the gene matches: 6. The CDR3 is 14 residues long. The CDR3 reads CSVRPGQGNTEAFF. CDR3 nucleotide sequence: TGCAGCGTTCGCCCGGGACAGGGAAACACTGAAGCTTTCTTT. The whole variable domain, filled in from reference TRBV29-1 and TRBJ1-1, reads SAVISQKPSRDICQRGTSLTIQCQVDSQVTMMFWYRQQPGQSLTLIATANQGSEATYESGFVIDKFPISRPNLTFSTLTVSNMSPEDSSIYLCSVRPGQGNTEAFFGQGTRLTVV.

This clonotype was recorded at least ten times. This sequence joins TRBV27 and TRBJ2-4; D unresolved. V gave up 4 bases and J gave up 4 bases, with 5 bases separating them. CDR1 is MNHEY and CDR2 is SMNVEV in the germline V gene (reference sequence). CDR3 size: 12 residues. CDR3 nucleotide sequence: TGTGCCAGCAGTTCTACTAAAAACATTCAGTACTTC. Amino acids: CASSSTKNIQYF.

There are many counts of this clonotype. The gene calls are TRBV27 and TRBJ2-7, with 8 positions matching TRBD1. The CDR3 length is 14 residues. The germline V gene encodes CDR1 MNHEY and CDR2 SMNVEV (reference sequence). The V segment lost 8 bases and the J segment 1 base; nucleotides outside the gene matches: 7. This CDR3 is CASRGTGDSYEQYF. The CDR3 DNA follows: TGTGCCAGCCGGGGGACAGGCGATTCCTACGAGCAGTACTTC.

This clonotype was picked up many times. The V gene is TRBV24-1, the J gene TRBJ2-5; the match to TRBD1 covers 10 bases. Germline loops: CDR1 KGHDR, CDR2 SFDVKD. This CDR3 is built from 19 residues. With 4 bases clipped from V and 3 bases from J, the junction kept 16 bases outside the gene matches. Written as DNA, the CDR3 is TGTGCCACCAGTGACCCGACCCCTGACAGGGGGCACCAAAAAGAGACCCAGTACTTC. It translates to CATSDPTPDRGHQKETQYF.